This T cell receptor (beta chain) emerged from a study of blood T cells in healthy people across ages. This clonotype was recorded at least ten times. Primers used in a second PCR of about 7 to 11 cycles were a sample-barcoded 5' primer and a J-beta primer mix. TCRdb called the 5' RACE reads again in MiXCR, with one record for every CDR3 protein. The sample has around 1.5 million distinct CDR3 sequences; almost 35% are singletons. CDR1 is DFQATT and CDR2 is SNEGSKA in the germline V gene (reference sequence). Trimming stripped 6 bases from V and 2 bases from J, with 10 bases between. The CDR3 has 13 residues.

What was sequenced was blood. This clonotype was sampled from a woman aged 25 to 39 in good health. V gene TRBV20-1 combines with J gene TRBJ1-4; D may be TRBD1 (5 bases). In nucleotides, the CDR3 is TGCAGTGCACGGGGGGGGACTAATGAAAAACTGTTTTTT. This encodes CSARGGTNEKLFF.